These 25 T cell receptor beta chains came from one sample sequenced in a study of regulatory dendritic cells for organ transplantation. TCRdb keeps only in-frame clones here, not all; method: immunoSEQ multiplex PCR. The repertoire holds 35,000 to 40,000 clones, with 75% to 95% as singletons. Sequenced: naive CD8+ T cells from blood. As for subset: CD45RA+ naive T cells. The receptors stem from a human donor in good health.

This chain links TRBV30 with TRBJ1-5, with 9 bases fitting TRBD1. J was trimmed by 5 bases and V by 4 bases; bases with no gene match: 9. Germline CDR1 GTSNPN, CDR2 SVGIG (reference sequence). The CDR3 covers 15 residues. CDR3: CAWTTGQGLHQPQHF. CDR3 sequence (DNA): TGTGCCTGGACTACGGGACAGGGACTTCATCAGCCCCAGCATTTT.

The V and J genes are TRBV30 and TRBJ2-7; possibly TRBD1 or TRBD2 for D (5 bases each). The CDR3 is 14 amino acids. Trimming shortened V by 1 base and J by 6 bases, and 16 bases separated the two germline ends. Looked up from germline, CDR1 is GTSNPN and CDR2 is SVGIG (reference sequence). The CDR3 here is CAWSGVMGVREQYF. The CDR3 DNA is TGTGCCTGGAGTGGGGTGATGGGGGTACGCGAGCAGTACTTC. The complete variable domain, with remaining parts taken from reference TRBV30 and TRBJ2-7, reads SQTIHQWPATLVQPVGSPLSLECTVEGTSNPNLYWYRQAAGRGLQLLFYSVGIGQISSEVPQNLSASRPQDRQFILSSKKLLLSDSGFYLCAWSGVMGVREQYFGPGTRLTVT.

The chain uses TRBV9 and TRBJ2-7; 10 bases fit TRBD1. CDR1 and CDR2 from the germline V gene are SGDLS and YYNGEE. Trimming at V came to 1 base and at J to 1 base, leaving 5 bases not matched to a gene. The CDR3 consists of 16 residues. CDR3 sequence reads: CASSVSRDRGSYEQYF. CDR3 in DNA: TGTGCCAGCAGCGTATCCCGGGACAGGGGATCCTACGAGCAGTACTTC.

The V call is TRBV30, the J call TRBJ1-1, with D uncertain. V was cut by 2 bases and J by 2 bases, with 9 bases left in between. CDR3 length equals 13 residues. CDR1 GTSNPN and CDR2 SVGIG come from the germline V gene (reference sequence). The CDR3 DNA sequence: TGTGCCTGGAGTCACACGGTAAACACTGAAGCTTTCTTT. Translation gives CAWSHTVNTEAFF.

This clone was counted only a few times. This chain links TRBV2 with TRBJ1-2; no clear D gene. There are 8 residues in the CDR3. Trimming took 8 bases from V and 5 from J, leaving 0 bases between them. In germline, CDR1 is SNHLY, CDR2 FYNNEI. The CDR3 reads CASYGYTF. The CDR3 coding sequence is TGTGCCAGCTATGGCTACACCTTC.

V gene TRBV4-3 combines with J gene TRBJ1-2; 7 nucleotides agree with TRBD1. The CDR3 spans 20 residues. CDR1 and CDR2 from the germline V gene are LGHNA and YSLEER. V was clipped by 0 bases and J by 1 base; unmatched bases: 17. In nucleotides, the CDR3 is TGCGCCAGCAGCCAAGATCGAGTGGCTGACAGGGTGAGTGGTAACTATGGCTACACCTTC. Protein product: CASSQDRVADRVSGNYGYTF.

The chain has TRBV7-2 and TRBJ2-7; D is unresolved. Germline values: CDR1 SGHTA, CDR2 FQGNSA. The CDR3 covers 12 residues. Trimming pared 5 bases from V and 2 bases from J, leaving 7 bases between. The CDR3 sequence is CASSPSTYEQYF. The CDR3 DNA is TGTGCCAGCAGCCCCTCAACCTACGAGCAGTACTTC.

This clone was detected once. This chain connects TRBV10-3 to TRBJ2-1, with 10 bases that match TRBD2. The CDR3 has 15 residues. Germline assignment: CDR1 ENHRY and CDR2 SYGVKD. The J segment lost 6 bases and the V segment lost 2 bases, leaving 4 bases of the junction unmatched. The CDR3 region is CAISEASSGGNEQFF. CDR3 nucleotides: TGTGCCATCAGTGAGGCGTCTAGCGGGGGCAATGAGCAGTTCTTC.

Here the CDR3 DNA reads TGTGCCAGCAGTTTAAGTCGGCGGGATGACGAGCAGTACTTC. Translated, it gives CASSLSRRDDEQYF. J is TRBJ2-7 and V is TRBV6-5; possible D gene TRBD2, 6 bases. There are 14 residues in the CDR3. The germline V gene encodes CDR1 MNHEY and CDR2 SVGAGI. The V and J ends lost 4 bases and 5 bases respectively, with 15 bases between them.

The CDR3 coding sequence is TGCGCCAGCAGCCAAGATGGGGGGCCAAGGAGGGCTTTCTTT. Translating gives CASSQDGGPRRAFF. The chain couples TRBV4-3 to TRBJ1-1, with D tentatively TRBD1 (6 bases). Per the germline V gene, CDR1 is LGHNA and CDR2 is YSLEER. V shed 0 bases and J shed 11 bases, with 16 bases lying between them. This CDR3 has 14 residues.

This clone was picked up a small number of times. The gene calls are TRBV2 and TRBJ1-2, with D perhaps TRBD1 (6 bases). The CDR3 has 15 amino acids. Germline V gives CDR1 SNHLY, CDR2 FYNNEI. The V gene lost 8 bases and the J gene lost 3 bases, with 19 bases spanning the gap. CDR3 sequence (DNA): TGTGCCAGCCCAATAGGGGGACGGAGCTACTATGGCTACACCTTC. The encoded protein is CASPIGGRSYYGYTF.

The V call is TRBV28, the J call TRBJ2-7; possible D gene TRBD2, 5 bases. The CDR3 is made up of 14 amino acids. V was pared by 4 bases and J by 4 bases, with 14 bases between. CDR1 MDHEN and CDR2 SYDVKM come from the germline V gene. The CDR3, as DNA: TGTGCCAGCAGTTCGACCAACTGGAGGTACGAGCAGTACTTC. It encodes CASSSTNWRYEQYF. Supplemented by reference TRBV28 and TRBJ2-7, the full variable domain reads DVKVTQSSRYLVKRTGEKVFLECVQDMDHENMFWYRQDPGLGLRLIYFSYDVKMKEKGDIPEGYSVSREKKERFSLILESASTNQTSMYLCASSSTNWRYEQYFGPGTRLTVT.

The chain employs TRBV25-1 and TRBJ2-2; D uncertain. Germline V lookup: CDR1 MGHDK, CDR2 SYGVNS. The CDR3 consists of 14 residues. V was shortened by 4 bases and J by 6 bases, with 12 bases between the two germline ends. CDR3 sequence (DNA): TGTGCCAGCAGTGTCAGCCTAAGGTCCGGGGAGCTGTTTTTT. This translates into CASSVSLRSGELFF.

The V and J genes are TRBV6-6 and TRBJ2-1, with 12 bases fitting TRBD2. Germline V gives CDR1 MNHNY, CDR2 SVGAGI (reference sequence). The CDR3 is 15 residues long. Trimming at V came to 6 bases and at J to 7 bases, leaving 7 bases not matched to a gene. CDR3 in amino acids: CASRTTSGRGNEQFF. CDR3 nucleotide sequence: TGTGCCAGCAGAACGACTAGCGGGAGAGGTAATGAGCAGTTCTTC.

The V call is TRBV27, the J call TRBJ1-1; perhaps TRBD1 as D (6 bases). The CDR3 runs 14 residues. The germline V and J ends were trimmed by 4 bases and 1 base, with 10 bases remaining between them. CDR1 and CDR2 from the germline V gene are MNHEY and SMNVEV (reference sequence). The CDR3 is CASSSGTPNTEAFF. The DNA for the CDR3 is TGTGCCAGCAGTTCCGGGACACCGAACACTGAAGCTTTCTTT.

The chain employs TRBV29-1 and TRBJ1-6, with 10 bases identical to TRBD1. This CDR3 is 14 amino acids long. Germline-derived CDR1 and CDR2 are SQVTM and ANQGSEA. Trimming took 6 bases from V and 7 from J; bases not matched to a gene: 6. CDR3 nucleotides: TGCAGCGTCGCGGGGACAGGGGAAAATTCACCCCTCCACTTT. This gives the protein CSVAGTGENSPLHF. Together with reference TRBV29-1 and TRBJ1-6, the CDR3 gives the full variable domain: SAVISQKPSRDICQRGTSLTIQCQVDSQVTMMFWYRQQPGQSLTLIATANQGSEATYESGFVIDKFPISRPNLTFSTLTVSNMSPEDSSIYLCSVAGTGENSPLHFGNGTRLTVT.

This chain uses TRBV28 with TRBJ2-2; 7 bases map to TRBD2. The CDR3 extends over 15 amino acids. V lost 3 bases and J lost 5; bases outside the gene matches: 6. Germline loops: CDR1 MDHEN, CDR2 SYDVKM. CDR3 nucleotides: TGTGCCAGCAGTTTTGTTATCGGGAGGACCGGGGAGCTGTTTTTT. Protein: CASSFVIGRTGELFF.

V is TRBV5-8 and J is TRBJ2-7; TRBD1 is a possible D gene (5 bases). V was clipped by 5 bases and J by 4 bases, with 19 bases between them. The CDR3 runs to 15 residues. Germline CDR1 and CDR2: SGHTS and YDEGEE. CDR3 residues: CASSQPGHKFYEQYF. CDR3 nucleotide sequence: TGTGCCAGCAGTCAACCCGGACACAAGTTTTACGAGCAGTACTTC.

V is TRBV27 and J is TRBJ1-2, with TRBD1 identical over 7 bases. The CDR3 is 13 residues long. CDR1 is MNHEY, CDR2 SMNVEV, per germline (reference sequence). J gave up 1 base and V 8 bases, and 4 bases lay outside the gene matches. CDR3: CASPGQLNYGYTF. The CDR3, as DNA: TGTGCCAGCCCGGGACAGCTTAACTATGGCTACACCTTC.

The rearrangement links TRBV29-1 to TRBJ2-7; D perhaps matches TRBD2 (5 bases). Germline V gene lookup returns CDR1 SQVTM and CDR2 ANQGSEA. V was trimmed by 4 bases and J by 6 bases, leaving 16 bases between them. This CDR3 is built from 13 residues. The DNA for the CDR3 is TGCAGCGTTGGAGATCCAGGCGGAGGCGAGCAGTACTTC. It yields the protein CSVGDPGGGEQYF.

The chain employs TRBV27 and TRBJ2-1, with D perhaps TRBD1 (6 bases). Trimming took off 5 bases at V and 4 bases at J, with 9 bases between the two ends. Germline CDR1 reads MNHEY; CDR2 reads SMNVEV (reference sequence). This CDR3 is 13 amino acids long. The CDR3 here is CASSMTGYNEQFF. As DNA, the CDR3 is TGTGCCAGCAGTATGACAGGTTACAATGAGCAGTTCTTC.

V and J are TRBV7-6 and TRBJ2-5, with D perhaps matching TRBD2 (7 bases). The CDR3 contains 14 residues. V was pared by 7 bases and J by 2 bases, with 14 bases between. CDR1 is SGHVS and CDR2 is FNYEAQ in the germline V gene. The CDR3 region has the DNA TGTGCCAGCACCCGGGGGCGGGGGCAAGAGACCCAGTACTTC. Amino acid sequence: CASTRGRGQETQYF.

The chain recombines TRBV27 with TRBJ2-7; D not resolved. The CDR3 totals 13 residues. V dropped 4 bases and J dropped 0 bases, with 7 bases sitting between them. Germline V gene lookup returns CDR1 MNHEY and CDR2 SMNVEV (reference sequence). The CDR3 DNA reads TGTGCCAGCAGTTATGACCCCTCCTACGAGCAGTACTTC. It yields the protein CASSYDPSYEQYF.

The chain is built from TRBV5-1 and TRBJ2-7; tentatively, D is TRBD2 (5 bases). The CDR3 is made up of 12 amino acids. V shed 4 bases and J shed 6 bases, with 11 bases lying between them. In germline, CDR1 is SGHRS, CDR2 YFSETQ. CDR3 DNA: TGCGCCAGCAGCCCCGGAGGAAGCGAGCAGTACTTC. Protein sequence: CASSPGGSEQYF.

The chain is built from TRBV30 and TRBJ2-1; D remains unclear. From germline, CDR1 is GTSNPN and CDR2 SVGIG (reference sequence). Trimming removed 3 bases from V and 6 bases from J, with 15 bases in between. The CDR3 contains 14 residues. The CDR3 protein is CAWRSKIGTNEQFF. The CDR3 region has the DNA TGTGCCTGGAGATCAAAGATCGGTACCAATGAGCAGTTCTTC.